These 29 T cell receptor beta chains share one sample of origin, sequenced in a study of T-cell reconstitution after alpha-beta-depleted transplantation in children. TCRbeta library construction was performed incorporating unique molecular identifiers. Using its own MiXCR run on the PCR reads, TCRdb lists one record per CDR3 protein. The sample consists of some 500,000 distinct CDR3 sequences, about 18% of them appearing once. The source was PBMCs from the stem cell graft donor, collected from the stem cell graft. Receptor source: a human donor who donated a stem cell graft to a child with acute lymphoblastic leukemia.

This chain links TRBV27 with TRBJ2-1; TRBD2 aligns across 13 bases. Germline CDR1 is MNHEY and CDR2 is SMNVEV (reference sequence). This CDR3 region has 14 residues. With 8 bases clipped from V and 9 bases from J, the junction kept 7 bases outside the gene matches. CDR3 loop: CASSSGLAGFEQFF. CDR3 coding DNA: TGTGCCAGCTCGTCGGGACTAGCGGGGTTTGAGCAGTTCTTC.

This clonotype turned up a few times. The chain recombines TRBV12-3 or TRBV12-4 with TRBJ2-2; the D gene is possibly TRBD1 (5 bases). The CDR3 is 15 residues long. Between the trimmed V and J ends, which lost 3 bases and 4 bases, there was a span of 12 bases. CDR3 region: CASSFQAGSTGELFF. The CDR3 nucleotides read TGTGCCAGCAGTTTTCAGGCAGGGTCCACCGGGGAGCTGTTTTTT.

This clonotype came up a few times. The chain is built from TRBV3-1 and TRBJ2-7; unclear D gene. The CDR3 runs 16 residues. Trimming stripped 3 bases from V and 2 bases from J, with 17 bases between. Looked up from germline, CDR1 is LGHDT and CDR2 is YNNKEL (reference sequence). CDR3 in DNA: TGTGCCAGCAGCCACTGGGCAATAACTGGAACCTACGAGCAGTACTTC. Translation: CASSHWAITGTYEQYF.

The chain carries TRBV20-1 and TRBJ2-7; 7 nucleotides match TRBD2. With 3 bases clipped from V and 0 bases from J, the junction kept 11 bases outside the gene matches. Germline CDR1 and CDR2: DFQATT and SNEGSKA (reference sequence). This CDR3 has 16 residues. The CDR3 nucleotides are TGCAGTGCTAGCCAAACGGGCGGGAGAAACTCCTACGAGCAGTACTTC. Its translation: CSASQTGGRNSYEQYF.

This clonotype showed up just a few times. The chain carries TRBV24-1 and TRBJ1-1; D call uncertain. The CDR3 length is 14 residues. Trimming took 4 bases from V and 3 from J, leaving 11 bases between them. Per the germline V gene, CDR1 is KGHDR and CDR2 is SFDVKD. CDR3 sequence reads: CATSEGRGDTEAFF. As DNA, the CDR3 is TGTGCCACCAGTGAAGGCCGCGGGGACACTGAAGCTTTCTTT.

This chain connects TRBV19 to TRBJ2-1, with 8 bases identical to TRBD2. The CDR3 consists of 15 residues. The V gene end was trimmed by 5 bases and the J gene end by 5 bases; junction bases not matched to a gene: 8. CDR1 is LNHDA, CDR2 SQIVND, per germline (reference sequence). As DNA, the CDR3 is TGTGCCAGTAGTTTTCGGACTAGCCCGAACAATGAGCAGTTCTTC. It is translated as CASSFRTSPNNEQFF. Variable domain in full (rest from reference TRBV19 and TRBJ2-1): DGGITQSPKYLFRKEGQNVTLSCEQNLNHDAMYWYRQDPGQGLRLIYYSQIVNDFQKGDIAEGYSVSREKKESFPLTVTSAQKNPTAFYLCASSFRTSPNNEQFFGPGTRLTVL.

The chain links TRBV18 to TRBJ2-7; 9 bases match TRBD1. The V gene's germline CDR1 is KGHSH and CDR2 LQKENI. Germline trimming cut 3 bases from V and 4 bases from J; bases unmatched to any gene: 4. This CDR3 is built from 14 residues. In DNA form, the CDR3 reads TGTGCCAGCTCACCTCGGACAGGGGAGTACGAGCAGTACTTC. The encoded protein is CASSPRTGEYEQYF.

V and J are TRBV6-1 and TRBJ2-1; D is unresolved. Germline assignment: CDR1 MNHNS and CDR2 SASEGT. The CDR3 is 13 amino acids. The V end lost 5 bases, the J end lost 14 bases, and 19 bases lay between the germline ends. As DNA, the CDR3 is TGTGCCAGCAGTCCGGCCCCACCAATGAAGGAGTTCTTC. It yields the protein CASSPAPPMKEFF.

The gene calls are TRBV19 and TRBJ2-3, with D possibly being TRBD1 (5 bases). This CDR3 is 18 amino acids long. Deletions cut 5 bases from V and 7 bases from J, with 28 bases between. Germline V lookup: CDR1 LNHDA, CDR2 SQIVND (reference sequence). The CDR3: CASSHYRTILPGRNTQYF. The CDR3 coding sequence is TGTGCCAGTAGTCACTACCGGACAATCCTCCCAGGGCGAAATACGCAGTATTTT.

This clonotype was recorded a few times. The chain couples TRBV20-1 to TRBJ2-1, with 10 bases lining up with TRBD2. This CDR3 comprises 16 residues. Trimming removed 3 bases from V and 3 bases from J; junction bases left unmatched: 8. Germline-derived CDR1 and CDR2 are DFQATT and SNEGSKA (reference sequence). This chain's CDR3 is CSARGIAGGFYNEQFF. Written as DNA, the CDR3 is TGCAGTGCTAGGGGCATAGCGGGAGGTTTCTACAATGAGCAGTTCTTC.

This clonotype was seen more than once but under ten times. The DNA of the CDR3 is TGTGCCAGCAGTTCGCGGGACTCACCTAATGAGCAGTTCTTC. Amino acid sequence: CASSSRDSPNEQFF. J is TRBJ2-1 and V is TRBV12-3 or TRBV12-4, with a possible D match to TRBD2 (6 bases). The CDR3 loop spans 14 amino acids. V dropped 4 bases and J dropped 7 bases, with 14 bases sitting between them.

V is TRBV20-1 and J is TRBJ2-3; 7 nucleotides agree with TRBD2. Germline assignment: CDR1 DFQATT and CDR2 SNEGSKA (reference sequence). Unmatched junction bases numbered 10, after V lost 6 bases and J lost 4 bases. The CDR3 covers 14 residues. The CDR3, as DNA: TGCAGTGCCCAGCGGCGGGAGAACGCAGATACGCAGTATTTT. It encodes CSAQRRENADTQYF.

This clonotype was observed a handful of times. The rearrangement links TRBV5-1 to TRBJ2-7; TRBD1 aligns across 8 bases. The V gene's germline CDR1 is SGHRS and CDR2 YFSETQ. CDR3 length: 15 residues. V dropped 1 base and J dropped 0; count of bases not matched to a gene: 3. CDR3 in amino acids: CASSLWDRNSYEQYF. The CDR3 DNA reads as TGCGCCAGCAGCTTGTGGGACAGGAACTCCTACGAGCAGTACTTC.

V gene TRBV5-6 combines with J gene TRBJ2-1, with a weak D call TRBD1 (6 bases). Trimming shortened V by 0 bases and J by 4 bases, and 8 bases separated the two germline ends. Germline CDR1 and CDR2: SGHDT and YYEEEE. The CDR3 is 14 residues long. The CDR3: CASSLEQGYNEQFF. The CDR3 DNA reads TGTGCCAGCAGCTTGGAACAGGGATACAATGAGCAGTTCTTC. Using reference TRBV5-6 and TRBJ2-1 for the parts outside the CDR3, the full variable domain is DAGVTQSPTHLIKTRGQQVTLRCSPKSGHDTVSWYQQALGQGPQFIFQYYEEEERQRGNFPDRFSGHQFPNYSSELNVNALLLGDSALYLCASSLEQGYNEQFFGPGTRLTVL.

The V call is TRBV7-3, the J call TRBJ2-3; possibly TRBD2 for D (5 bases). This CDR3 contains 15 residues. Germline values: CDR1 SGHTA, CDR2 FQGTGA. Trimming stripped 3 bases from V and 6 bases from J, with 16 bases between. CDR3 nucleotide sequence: TGTGCCAGCAGCTTTGCCAGCGGAAAGGTGGATACGCAGTATTTT. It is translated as CASSFASGKVDTQYF.

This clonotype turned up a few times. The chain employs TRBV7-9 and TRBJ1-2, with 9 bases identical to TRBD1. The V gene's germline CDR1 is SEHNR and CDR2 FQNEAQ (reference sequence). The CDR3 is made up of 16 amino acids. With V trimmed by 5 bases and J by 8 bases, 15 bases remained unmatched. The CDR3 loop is CASSDRDREILRGYTF. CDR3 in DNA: TGTGCCAGCAGCGACCGGGACAGGGAGATCTTACGGGGCTACACCTTC.

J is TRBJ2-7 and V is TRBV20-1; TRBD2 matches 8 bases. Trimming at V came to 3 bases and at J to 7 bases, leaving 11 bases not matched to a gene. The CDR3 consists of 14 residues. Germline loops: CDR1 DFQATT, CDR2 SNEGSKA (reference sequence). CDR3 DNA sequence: TGCAGTGCTAGTCGGCGACTAGCGATTCAGGAGCAGTACTTC. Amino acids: CSASRRLAIQEQYF.

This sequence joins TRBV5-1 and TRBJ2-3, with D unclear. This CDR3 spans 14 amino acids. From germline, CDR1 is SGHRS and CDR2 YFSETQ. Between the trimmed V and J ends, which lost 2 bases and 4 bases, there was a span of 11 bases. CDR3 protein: CASSFGELADTQYF. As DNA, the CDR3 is TGCGCCAGCAGCTTCGGTGAATTAGCAGATACGCAGTATTTT.

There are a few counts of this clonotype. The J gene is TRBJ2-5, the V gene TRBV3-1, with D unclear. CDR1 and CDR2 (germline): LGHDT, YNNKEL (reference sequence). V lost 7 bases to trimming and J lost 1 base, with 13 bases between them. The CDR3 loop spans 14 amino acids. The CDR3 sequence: CASTPRWGQETQYF. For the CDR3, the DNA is TGTGCCAGCACCCCTAGGTGGGGCCAAGAGACCCAGTACTTC.

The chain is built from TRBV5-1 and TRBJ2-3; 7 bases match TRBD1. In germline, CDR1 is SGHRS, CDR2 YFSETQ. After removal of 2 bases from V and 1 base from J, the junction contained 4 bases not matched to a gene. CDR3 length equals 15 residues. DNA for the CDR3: TGCGCCAGCAGCTTCGACAGGGATGGCACAGATACGCAGTATTTT. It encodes CASSFDRDGTDTQYF.

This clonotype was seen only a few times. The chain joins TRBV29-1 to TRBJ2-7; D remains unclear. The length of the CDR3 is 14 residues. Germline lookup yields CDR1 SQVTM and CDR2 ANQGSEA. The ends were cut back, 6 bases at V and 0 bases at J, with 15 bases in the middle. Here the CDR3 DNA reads TGCAGCGTCCGAGAGGTGCTGAGCTCCTACGAGCAGTACTTC. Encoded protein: CSVREVLSSYEQYF.

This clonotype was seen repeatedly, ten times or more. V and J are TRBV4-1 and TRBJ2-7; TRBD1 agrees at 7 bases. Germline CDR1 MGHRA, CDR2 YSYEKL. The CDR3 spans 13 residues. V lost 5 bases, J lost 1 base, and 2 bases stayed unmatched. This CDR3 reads CASSWDRSYEQYF. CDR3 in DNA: TGCGCCAGCAGCTGGGACAGATCCTACGAGCAGTACTTC.

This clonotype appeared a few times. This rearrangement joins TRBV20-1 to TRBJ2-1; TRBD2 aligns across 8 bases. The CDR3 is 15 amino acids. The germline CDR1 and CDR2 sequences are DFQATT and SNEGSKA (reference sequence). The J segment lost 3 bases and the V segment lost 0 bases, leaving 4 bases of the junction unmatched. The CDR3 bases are TGCAGTGCTAGAGATACTAGCGGAATCTACAATGAGCAGTTCTTC. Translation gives CSARDTSGIYNEQFF.

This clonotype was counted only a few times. In nucleotides, the CDR3 is TGCAGCGTTGACGGGGGAATTCTCTATGGCTACACCTTC. It yields the protein CSVDGGILYGYTF. The chain links TRBV29-1 to TRBJ1-2; perhaps TRBD1 as D (5 bases). The CDR3 is 13 residues long. Germline V gene lookup returns CDR1 SQVTM and CDR2 ANQGSEA. Trimming stripped 3 bases from V and 4 bases from J, with 12 bases between.

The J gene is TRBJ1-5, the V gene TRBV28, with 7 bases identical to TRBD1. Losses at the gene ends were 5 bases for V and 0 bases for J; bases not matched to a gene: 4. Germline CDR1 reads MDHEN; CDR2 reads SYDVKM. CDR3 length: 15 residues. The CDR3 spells CASSGGQYSNQPQHF. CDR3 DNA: TGTGCCAGCAGTGGGGGACAGTATAGCAATCAGCCCCAGCATTTT.

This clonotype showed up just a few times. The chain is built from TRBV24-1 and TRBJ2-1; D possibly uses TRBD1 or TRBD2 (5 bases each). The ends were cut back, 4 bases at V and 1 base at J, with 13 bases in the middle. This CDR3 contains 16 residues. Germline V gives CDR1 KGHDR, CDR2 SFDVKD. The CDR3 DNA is TGTGCCACCAGTGACCCCGAGGGGATATCCTACAATGAGCAGTTCTTC. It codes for CATSDPEGISYNEQFF.

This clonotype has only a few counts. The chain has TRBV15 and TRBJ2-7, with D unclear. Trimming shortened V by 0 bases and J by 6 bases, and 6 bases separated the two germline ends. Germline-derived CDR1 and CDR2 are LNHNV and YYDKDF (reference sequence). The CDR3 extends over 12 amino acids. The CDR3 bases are TGTGCCACCAGCAGAGAAGGGCTCGAGCAGTACTTC. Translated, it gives CATSREGLEQYF.

This chain's CDR3 is CSVIWGTEAFF. The CDR3, as DNA: TGCAGTGTAATTTGGGGCACTGAAGCTTTCTTT. The rearrangement links TRBV20-1 to TRBJ1-1; no clear D. Germline-derived CDR1 and CDR2 are DFQATT and SNEGSKA (reference sequence). The CDR3 is 11 amino acids. V was pared by 7 bases and J by 4 bases, with 10 bases between.

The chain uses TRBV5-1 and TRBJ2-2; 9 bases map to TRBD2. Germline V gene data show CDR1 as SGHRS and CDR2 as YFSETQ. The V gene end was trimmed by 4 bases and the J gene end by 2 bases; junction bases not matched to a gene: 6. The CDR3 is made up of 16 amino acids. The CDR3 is CASSNSGTSNTGELFF. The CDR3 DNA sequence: TGCGCCAGCAGCAACTCCGGGACTAGCAACACCGGGGAGCTGTTTTTT.